This section outlines one TCR beta chain sequence together with its context. The data are from a study of T cell responses to AZD1222 COVID-19 vaccine. Data came from immunoSEQ multiplex PCR; TCRdb stores just in-frame clones and leaves some out. Found here are around 95,000 clones, approximately 90% of them singletons; the top ten hold 15%. This CDR3 has 15 amino acids. V was shortened by 4 bases and J by 1 base, with 14 bases between the two germline ends. The germline V gene has CDR1 SGDLS and CDR2 YYNGEE. Sequencing used peripheral blood, obtained on day 0 of AZD1222 vaccination. This receptor was obtained from an adult in good health. J is TRBJ2-5 and V is TRBV9; a weak D match, TRBD1 (6 bases). The CDR3 DNA reads TGTGCCAGCAGCAAACAGGGTAATAGCCAAGAGACCCAGTACTTC. It yields the protein CASSKQGNSQETQYF.